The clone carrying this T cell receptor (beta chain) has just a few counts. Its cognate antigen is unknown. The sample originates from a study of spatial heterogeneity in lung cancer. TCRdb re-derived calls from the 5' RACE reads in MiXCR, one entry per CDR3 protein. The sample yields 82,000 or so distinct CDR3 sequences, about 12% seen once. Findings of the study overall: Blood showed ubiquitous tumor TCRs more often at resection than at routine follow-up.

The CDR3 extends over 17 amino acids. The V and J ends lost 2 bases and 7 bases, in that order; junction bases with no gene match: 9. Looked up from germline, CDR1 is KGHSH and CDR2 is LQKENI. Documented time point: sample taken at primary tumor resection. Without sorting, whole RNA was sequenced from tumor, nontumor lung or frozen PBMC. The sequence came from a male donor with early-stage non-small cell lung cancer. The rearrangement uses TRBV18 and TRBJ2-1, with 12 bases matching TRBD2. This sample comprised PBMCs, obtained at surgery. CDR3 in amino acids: CASSPIGLAGRTNEQFF. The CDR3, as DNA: TGTGCCAGCTCACCAATAGGACTAGCGGGAAGGACTAATGAGCAGTTCTTC. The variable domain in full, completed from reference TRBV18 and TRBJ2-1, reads NAGVMQNPRHLVRRRGQEARLRCSPMKGHSHVYWYRQLPEEGLKFMVYLQKENIIDESGMPKERFSAEFPKEGPSILRIQQVVRGDSAAYFCASSPIGLAGRTNEQFFGPGTRLTVL.